This T cell receptor (beta chain) was retrieved from a study of CDR3 diversity in severe acne. TCRdb re-called the PCR reads with MiXCR, one entry per CDR3 protein. The sample records tens of thousands of distinct CDR3 sequences, around 49% being singletons. This clonotype occurred many times. Trimming pared 7 bases from V and 3 bases from J, leaving 15 bases between. This CDR3 region has 13 residues. In germline, CDR1 is SQVTM, CDR2 ANQGSEA. Sample: blood. The TCR comes from a male donor in good health, without acne. The chain has TRBV29-1 and TRBJ1-1; D is perhaps TRBD1 (6 bases). The CDR3 DNA reads TGCAGCGACCGACAGGAGGGCGACACTGAAGCTTTCTTT. Protein product: CSDRQEGDTEAFF.